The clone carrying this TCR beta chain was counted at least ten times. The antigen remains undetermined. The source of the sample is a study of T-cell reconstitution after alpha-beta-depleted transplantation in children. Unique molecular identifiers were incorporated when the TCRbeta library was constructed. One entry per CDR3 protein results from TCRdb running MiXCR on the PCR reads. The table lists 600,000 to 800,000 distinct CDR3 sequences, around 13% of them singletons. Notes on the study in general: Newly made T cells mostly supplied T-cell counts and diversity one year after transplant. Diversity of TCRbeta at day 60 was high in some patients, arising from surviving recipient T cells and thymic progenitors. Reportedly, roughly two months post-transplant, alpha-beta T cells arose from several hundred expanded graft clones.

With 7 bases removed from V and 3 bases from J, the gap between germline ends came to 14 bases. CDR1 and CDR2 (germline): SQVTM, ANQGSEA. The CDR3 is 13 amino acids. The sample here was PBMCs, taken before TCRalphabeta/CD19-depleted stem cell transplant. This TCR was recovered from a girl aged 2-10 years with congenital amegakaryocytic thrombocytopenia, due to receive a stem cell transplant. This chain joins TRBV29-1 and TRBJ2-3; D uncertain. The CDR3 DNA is TGCAGCGCCCGTACGGTGGGGACAGATACGCAGTATTTT. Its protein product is CSARTVGTDTQYF.